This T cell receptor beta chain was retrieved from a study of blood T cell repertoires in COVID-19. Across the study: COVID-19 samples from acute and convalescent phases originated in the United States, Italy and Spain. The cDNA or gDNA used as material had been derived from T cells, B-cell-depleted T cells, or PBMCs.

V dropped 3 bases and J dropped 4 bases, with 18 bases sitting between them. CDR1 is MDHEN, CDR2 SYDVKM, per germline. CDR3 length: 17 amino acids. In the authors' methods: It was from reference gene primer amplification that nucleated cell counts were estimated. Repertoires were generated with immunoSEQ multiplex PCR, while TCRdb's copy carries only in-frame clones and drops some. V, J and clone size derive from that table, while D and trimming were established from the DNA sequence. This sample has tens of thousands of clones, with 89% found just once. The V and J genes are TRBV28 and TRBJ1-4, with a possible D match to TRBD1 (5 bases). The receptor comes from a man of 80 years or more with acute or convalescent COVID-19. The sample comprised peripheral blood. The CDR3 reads CASSFPSTRQNNEKLFF. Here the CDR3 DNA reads TGTGCCAGCAGTTTTCCTTCTACTCGACAGAATAATGAAAAACTGTTTTTT.